This TCR beta chain was sequenced in a study of human T cells and chemical hapten exposure. Background on the study: Chiefly female patients presented with alopecia areata, totalis or universalis. Findings of the study overall: Healthy individuals' immune responses may differ from those of donors, who had alopecia. While controls formed fewer of them, expanded TCRs formed significantly more large CDR3 similarity clusters.

Time point reported: patch test 1, 2 weeks after DPC sensitization. The treatment denotes: therapeutic diphenylcyclopropenone sensitization with weekly scalp DPC. Single cDNA molecules in the library carried unique molecular identifiers attached during preparation. TCRdb called the RACE reads again in MiXCR, with one record for every CDR3 protein. The repertoire has over 95,000 distinct CDR3 sequences, 9.5% to 15% of them found once; the top ten carry 2% to 2.5%. Notes on this clonotype: The antigen is not known.

CDR3 length: 12 amino acids. The V end was cut by 1 base, the J end by 3 bases, with 3 bases between. The germline V gene encodes CDR1 SGHRS and CDR2 YFSETQ. The chain is built from TRBV5-1 and TRBJ2-3; D remains ambiguous. This clonotype originated in a middle-aged woman with alopecia areata. Some clones in this sample may be carry-over from other donors' samples. The material was whole blood, obtained in connection with sensitization to the hapten diphenylcyclopropenone (DPC). For the CDR3, the DNA is TGCGCCAGCAGCTTGCGGACAGATACGCAGTATTTT. This sequence encodes CASSLRTDTQYF.